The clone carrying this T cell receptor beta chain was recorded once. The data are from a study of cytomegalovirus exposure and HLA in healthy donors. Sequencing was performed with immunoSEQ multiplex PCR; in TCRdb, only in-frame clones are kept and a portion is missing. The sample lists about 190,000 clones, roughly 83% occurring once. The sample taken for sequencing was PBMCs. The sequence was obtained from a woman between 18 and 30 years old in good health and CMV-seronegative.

The DNA of the CDR3 is TGTGCCAGCAGTTCATGGGGCCAGCGGGATCAGCCCCAGCATTTT. Residues: CASSSWGQRDQPQHF. V gene TRBV6-5 combines with J gene TRBJ1-5; a possible D gene is TRBD1 (5 bases). The germline V and J ends were trimmed by 4 bases and 5 bases, with 15 bases remaining between them. Per the germline V gene, CDR1 is MNHEY and CDR2 is SVGAGI. This CDR3 is 15 amino acids long.